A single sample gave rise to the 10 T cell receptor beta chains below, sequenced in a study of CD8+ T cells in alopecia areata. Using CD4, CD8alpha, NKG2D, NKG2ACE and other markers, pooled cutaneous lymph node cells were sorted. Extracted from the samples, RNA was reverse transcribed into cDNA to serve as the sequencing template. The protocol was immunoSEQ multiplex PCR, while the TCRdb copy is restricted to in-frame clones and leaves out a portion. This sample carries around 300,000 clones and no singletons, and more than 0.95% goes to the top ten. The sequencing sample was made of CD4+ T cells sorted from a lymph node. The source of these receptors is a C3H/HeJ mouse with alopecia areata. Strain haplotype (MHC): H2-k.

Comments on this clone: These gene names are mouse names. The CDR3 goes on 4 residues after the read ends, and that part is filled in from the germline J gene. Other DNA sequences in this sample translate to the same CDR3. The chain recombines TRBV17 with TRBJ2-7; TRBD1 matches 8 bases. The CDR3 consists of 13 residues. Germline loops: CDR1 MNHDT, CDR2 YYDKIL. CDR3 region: CASSRQGAYEQYF. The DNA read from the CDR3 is TGTGCTAGCAGTAGACAGGGGGCATAT.

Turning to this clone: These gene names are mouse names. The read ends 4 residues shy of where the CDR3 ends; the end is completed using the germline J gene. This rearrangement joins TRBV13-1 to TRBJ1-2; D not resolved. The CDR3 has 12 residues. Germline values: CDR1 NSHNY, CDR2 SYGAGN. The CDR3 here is CASSDAGDDYTF. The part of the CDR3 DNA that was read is TGTGCCAGCAGTGATGCTGGAGAC.

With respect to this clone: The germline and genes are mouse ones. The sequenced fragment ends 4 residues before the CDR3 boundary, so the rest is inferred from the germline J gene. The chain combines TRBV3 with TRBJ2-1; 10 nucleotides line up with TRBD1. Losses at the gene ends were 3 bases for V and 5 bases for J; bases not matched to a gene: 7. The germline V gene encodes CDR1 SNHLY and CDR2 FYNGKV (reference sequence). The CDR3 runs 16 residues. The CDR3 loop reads CASSFPGTGENAEQFF. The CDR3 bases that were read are TGTGCCAGCAGCTTCCCCGGGACAGGGGAGAATGCT.

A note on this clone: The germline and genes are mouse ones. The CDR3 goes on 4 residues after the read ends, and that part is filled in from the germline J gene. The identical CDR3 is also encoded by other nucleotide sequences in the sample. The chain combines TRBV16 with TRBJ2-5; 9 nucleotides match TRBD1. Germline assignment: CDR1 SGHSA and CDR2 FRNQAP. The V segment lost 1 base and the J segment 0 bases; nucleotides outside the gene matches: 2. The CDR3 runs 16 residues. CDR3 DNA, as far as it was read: TGTGCAAGCAGCTTAGGGACAGGGGTTAACCAAGAC. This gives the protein CASSLGTGVNQD. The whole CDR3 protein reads CASSLGTGVNQDTQYF.

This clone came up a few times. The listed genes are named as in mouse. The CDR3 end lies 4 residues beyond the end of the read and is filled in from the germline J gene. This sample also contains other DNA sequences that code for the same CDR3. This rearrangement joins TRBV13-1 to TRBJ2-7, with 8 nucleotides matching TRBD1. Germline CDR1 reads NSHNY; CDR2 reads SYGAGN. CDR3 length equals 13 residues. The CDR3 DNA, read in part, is TGTGCCAGCAGTGGGACAGGGAGGGAT. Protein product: CASSGTGRD. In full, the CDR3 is CASSGTGRDEQYF.

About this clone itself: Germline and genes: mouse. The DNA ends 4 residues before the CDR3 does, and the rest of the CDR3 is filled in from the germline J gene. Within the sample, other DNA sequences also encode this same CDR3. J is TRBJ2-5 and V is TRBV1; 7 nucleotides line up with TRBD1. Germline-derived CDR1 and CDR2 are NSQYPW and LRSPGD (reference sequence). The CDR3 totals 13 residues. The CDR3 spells CTCSAAQGDTQYF. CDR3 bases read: TGCACCTGCAGTGCGGCACAGGGGGAC.

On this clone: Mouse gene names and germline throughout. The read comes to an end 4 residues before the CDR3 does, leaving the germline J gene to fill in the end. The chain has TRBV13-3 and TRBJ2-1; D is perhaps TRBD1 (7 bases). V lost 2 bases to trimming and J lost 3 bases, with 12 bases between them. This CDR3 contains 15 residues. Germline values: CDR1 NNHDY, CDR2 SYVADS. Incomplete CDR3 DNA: TGTGCCAGCAGTGAAGAGGGGGCCTCCTATGCT. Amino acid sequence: CASSEEGASYA. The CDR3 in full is CASSEEGASYAEQFF.

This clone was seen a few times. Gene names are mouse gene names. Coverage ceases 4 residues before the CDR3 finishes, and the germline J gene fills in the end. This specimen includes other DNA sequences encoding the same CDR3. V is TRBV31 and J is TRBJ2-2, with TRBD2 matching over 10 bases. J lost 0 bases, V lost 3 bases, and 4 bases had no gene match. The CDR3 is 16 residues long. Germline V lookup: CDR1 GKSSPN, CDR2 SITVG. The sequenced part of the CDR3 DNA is TGTGCCTGGAGCCTCGGACTGGGGGCAAACACCGGG. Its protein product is CAWSLGLGANTG. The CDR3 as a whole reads CAWSLGLGANTGQLYF.

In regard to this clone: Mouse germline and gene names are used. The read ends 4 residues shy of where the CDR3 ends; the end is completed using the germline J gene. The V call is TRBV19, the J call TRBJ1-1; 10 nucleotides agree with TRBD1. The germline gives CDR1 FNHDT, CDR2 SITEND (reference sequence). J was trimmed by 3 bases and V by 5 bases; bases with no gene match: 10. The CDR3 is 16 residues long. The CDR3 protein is CASRPTGTGVDTEVFF. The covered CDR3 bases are TGTGCCAGCAGGCCCACCGGGACAGGGGTGGACACA.

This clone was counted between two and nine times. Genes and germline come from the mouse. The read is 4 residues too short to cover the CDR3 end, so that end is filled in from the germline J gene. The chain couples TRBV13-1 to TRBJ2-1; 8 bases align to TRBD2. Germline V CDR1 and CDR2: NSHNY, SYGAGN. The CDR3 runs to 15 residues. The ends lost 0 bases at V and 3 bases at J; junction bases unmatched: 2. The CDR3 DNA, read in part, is TGTGCCAGCAGTGATGTACTGGGGGTCTATGCT. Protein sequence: CASSDVLGVYA. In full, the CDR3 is CASSDVLGVYAEQFF.